This paragraph reports one TCR beta chain. Antigen unknown. Negative isolation yielded CD4+ and CD8+ T cells, and FACS enriched TEMRA cells. Germline assignment: CDR1 SGHTA and CDR2 FQGNSA. The CDR3 length is 19 residues. J was trimmed by 1 base and V by 5 bases; bases with no gene match: 13. It was with random hexamers that 0.5 to 1 ug RNA was reverse transcribed. TCRdb reprocessed the immunoSEQ multiplex PCR reads with MiXCR, giving one entry per CDR3 protein. The top ten hold about 0.07% of the sample, which has hundreds of thousands of distinct CDR3 sequences, just over 90% seen once. The data are from a study of CD8 T cells in Susac syndrome. Study-level results: The study's TCR sequencing and HLA analysis drew on a certain number of individuals. That number was acknowledged as relatively small.

The specimen sequenced was CD4+ T cells from PBMCs. This rearrangement joins TRBV7-2 to TRBJ1-6, with 8 bases identical to TRBD1. The clonotype originates from a human donor with multiple sclerosis. The CDR3 spells CASSGYGQGRRSYNSPLHF. CDR3 DNA sequence: TGTGCCAGCAGCGGATACGGACAGGGCCGGCGGTCCTATAATTCACCCCTCCACTTT.